This T cell receptor beta chain comes out of a study of tumor-infiltrating lymphocytes in primary liver carcinoma. A primer matching the constant region was used to make TCR beta cDNA from approximately 500 ng of total RNA. Amplification in three nested multiplex PCR rounds with slightly modified ARM-PCR gave rise to TCR beta libraries. For around 10 cycles apiece, the opening two PCR rounds ran with TRBV1-TRBV30 forward primers and a C-beta reverse primer. In TCRdb, the multiplex PCR reads were re-called with MiXCR into one record per CDR3 protein. The repertoire has over 250,000 distinct CDR3 sequences, more than 55% of them found once; the top ten carry over 15%. Germline-derived CDR1 and CDR2 are MNHNY and SVGAGI (reference sequence). This CDR3 spans 13 amino acids. As concerns this clonotype: A much bigger clone sits one base away, suggesting this may be a read error.

Germline DNA was also extracted, and blood RNA derived from unsorted whole blood. J is TRBJ2-3 and V is TRBV6-6, with 9 nucleotides matching TRBD1. The clonotype originates from a woman in her twenties or thirties with primary liver carcinoma and hepatitis B virus infection. Specimen: peripheral blood. CDR3 bases: TGTGGCAGCAGTTACGCGGGACAGGGTACGCAGTATTTT. Encoded protein: CGSSYAGQGTQYF.